The 8 T cell receptor beta chains reported below all come from one sample, sequenced in a study of cytomegalovirus exposure and HLA in healthy donors. 13 Jbeta primers and 60 Vbeta primers were used for the PCR. Repertoires were generated with immunoSEQ multiplex PCR, while TCRdb's copy carries only in-frame clones and drops some. The top ten clones hold 6.9% of a sample with roughly 80,000 clones, approximately 61% of them seen once. The sequenced sample consisted of PBMCs. The source is a woman between 45 and 65 years old in good health and CMV-seropositive.

The chain joins TRBV5-1 to TRBJ2-1, with TRBD2 matching 16 bases. Germline V gives CDR1 SGHRS, CDR2 YFSETQ. This CDR3 is 15 amino acids long. Trimming at V came to 4 bases and at J to 9 bases, leaving 4 bases not matched to a gene. The CDR3: CASSLGLAGGGEQFF. The CDR3 nucleotides are TGCGCCAGCAGCCTGGGACTAGCGGGGGGGGGTGAGCAGTTCTTC.

The V gene is TRBV10-2, the J gene TRBJ2-5, with TRBD1 matching 8 bases. This CDR3 is built from 13 residues. Germline CDR1 and CDR2: WSHSY and SAAADI. V trimming: 7 bases; J trimming: 0 bases; junction bases outside the gene matches: 1. The CDR3 nucleotides read TGCGCCAGCAACAGGGGGTACCAAGAGACCCAGTACTTC. This translates into CASNRGYQETQYF.

This clone came up once. This chain uses TRBV28 with TRBJ2-6; TRBD1 matches 9 bases. The J segment lost 11 bases and the V segment lost 6 bases, leaving 11 bases of the junction unmatched. The CDR3 loop spans 15 amino acids. Germline values: CDR1 MDHEN, CDR2 SYDVKM. The CDR3 loop is CASSGGTGSTYVLTF. CDR3 coding DNA: TGTGCCAGCAGCGGAGGGACAGGGAGTACGTACGTCCTGACTTTC.

This clone was detected once. V gene TRBV28 combines with J gene TRBJ1-5, with unresolved D. Germline lookup yields CDR1 MDHEN and CDR2 SYDVKM. Trimming left V 9 bases short and J 3 bases short, with 15 bases between. This CDR3 comprises 14 residues. The DNA for the CDR3 is TGTGCCAGTTTTCCGGGGTCAGACAATCAGCCCCAGCATTTT. Its protein is CASFPGSDNQPQHF.

The J gene is TRBJ2-5, the V gene TRBV6-1; D may be TRBD2 (6 bases). This CDR3 comprises 15 residues. V dropped 3 bases and J dropped 7 bases, with 18 bases sitting between them. Germline loops: CDR1 MNHNS, CDR2 SASEGT. The CDR3 region has the DNA TGTGCCAGCAGTGATTCGGCGGGGTTCCTTAGGACCCAGTACTTC. This translates into CASSDSAGFLRTQYF.

The V gene is TRBV2, the J gene TRBJ2-7, with D tentatively TRBD1 (6 bases). Deletions cut 0 bases from V and 5 bases from J, with 17 bases between. This CDR3 spans 16 amino acids. CDR1 and CDR2 from the germline V gene are SNHLY and FYNNEI. The CDR3 DNA sequence: TGTGCCAGCAGTGAAGCCCCCGTCACAGGGTTCGACGAGCAGTACTTC. Translation gives CASSEAPVTGFDEQYF.

This chain's CDR3 is CASSADSSHEKLFF. The CDR3 DNA is TGTGCCAGCAGCGCTGACAGTAGTCATGAAAAACTGTTTTTT. The chain uses TRBV9 and TRBJ1-4; a possible D gene is TRBD1 (5 bases). V lost 3 bases, J lost 6 bases, and 12 bases lay in between. This CDR3 comprises 14 residues. CDR1 is SGDLS and CDR2 is YYNGEE in the germline V gene.

The chain uses TRBV21-1 and TRBJ1-3. TRBV21-1 is recorded as a pseudogene. The CDR3 sequence is 15 residues long. This CDR3 is CASSKIRESGNTIYF. The DNA of the CDR3 is TGTGCCAGCAGCAAAATAAGGGAGAGCGGAAACACCATATATTTT.